This TCR beta chain is drawn from a study of T cell responses to AZD1222 COVID-19 vaccine. Germline CDR1 and CDR2: SGHVS and FNYEAQ. This CDR3 has 12 amino acids. Deletions cut 3 bases from V and 8 bases from J, with 7 bases between. Profiling relied on immunoSEQ multiplex PCR, and the TCRdb table lists in-frame clones only, not all of them. This repertoire shows some 120,000 clones, approximately 89% found once; its top ten account for roughly 4.2%. The chain employs TRBV7-6 and TRBJ1-4; no clear D gene. This TCR was sampled from an adult in good health. This specimen consisted of peripheral blood, obtained on day 0 of AZD1222 vaccination. The CDR3 reads CASSFMGEKLFF. In DNA form, the CDR3 reads TGTGCCAGCAGCTTCATGGGGGAAAAACTGTTTTTT.